The 2 T cell receptor beta chains presented below share a single source sample, sequenced in a study of blood T cell repertoires in COVID-19. Here immunoSEQ multiplex PCR was the method, and the copy in TCRdb shows in-frame clones only, minus some. The sample consists of about 160,000 clones, approximately 88% of them appearing once. Input material: peripheral blood. The origin of the receptors is a man between 70 and 80 years old with acute or convalescent COVID-19.

The V gene is TRBV14, the J gene TRBJ1-4; maybe TRBD1 (5 bases). Trimming stripped 0 bases from V and 7 bases from J, with 9 bases between. The CDR3 consists of 14 residues. Germline CDR1 is SGHDN and CDR2 is FVKESK. CDR3 loop: CASSQDFGAEKLFF. DNA of the CDR3: TGTGCCAGCAGCCAAGATTTTGGGGCTGAAAAACTGTTTTTT. The entire variable domain, with the rest obtained from reference TRBV14 and TRBJ1-4, is as follows: EAGVTQFPSHSVIEKGQTVTLRCDPISGHDNLYWYRRVMGKEIKFLLHFVKESKQDESGMPNNRFLAERTGGTYSTLKVQPAELEDSGVYFCASSQDFGAEKLFFGSGTQLSVL.

The chain couples TRBV28 to TRBJ2-5, with D possibly matching TRBD1 (6 bases). V lost 2 bases, J lost 5 bases, and 21 bases lay in between. Germline lookup yields CDR1 MDHEN and CDR2 SYDVKM. This CDR3 comprises 17 residues. The CDR3 reads CASSLMGAGFERETQYF. CDR3 bases: TGTGCCAGCAGTTTAATGGGGGCCGGGTTCGAGAGGGAGACCCAGTACTTC.